This T cell receptor beta chain was documented in a study of cytomegalovirus exposure and HLA in healthy donors. Study-level findings and limits: Analyses of presence and absence presupposed an approximately uniform sequencing depth across donors.

Turning to this clone: What it recognizes is unknown.

Germline trimming cut 3 bases from V and 10 bases from J; bases unmatched to any gene: 2. This CDR3 is built from 14 residues. CDR1 is SGHTA and CDR2 is FQGNSA in the germline V gene. PCR primers comprised 60 Vbeta and 13 Jbeta primers. Libraries were prepared by immunoSEQ multiplex PCR; TCRdb keeps only in-frame clonotypes and omits some of them. The sample has 200,000 or so clones, over 70% seen once. The clonotype was recovered from a man aged 45-60 years in good health and CMV-seronegative. The sequenced sample was PBMCs. The chain uses TRBV7-2 and TRBJ2-1; 14 bases match TRBD2. The CDR3 DNA reads as TGTGCCAGCAGCTTCGGACTAGCGGGGGGCGAGCAGTTCTTC. This encodes CASSFGLAGGEQFF.